This T cell receptor beta chain was found in a study of cytomegalovirus exposure and HLA in healthy donors (dated 2017 in TCRdb). A note on the overall study: The approximately 710 repertoires of the first cohort and the 110 or so validation repertoires were produced on the same platform, according to a later analysis. The study aimed to test whether signatures of past pathogen exposure could be identified by cataloging public T cell receptors. Along with the roughly 670-subject first cohort, a separate validation cohort of more than 90 different subjects was used. To predict cytomegalovirus infection status, the study combined high-throughput TCR immunosequencing, statistical association of individual TCRs with disease status, and machine learning.

To note about this clone: Its recognized antigen is unknown. It has no much larger one-base neighbor in the sample; base qualities were not kept.

The library was made by the immunoSEQ multiplex PCR assay. On the study's bioinformatics: A statistical classification framework was built for diagnosing cytomegalovirus status from the catalog of TCR beta chain sequences. Held by TCRdb, this immuneACCESS table contains in-frame sequences only and omits some clones. Under half of the omission traces to an unresolved V gene where checked; the cause of the rest is unknown. Clone size and V and J calls were adopted from that table, with D and trimming inferred from the DNA. Present in this sample are some 48,000 clones, nearly 95% of which were seen just once. The ten most abundant clones make up 7.8% of the sample. The donors belonged to the validation cohort of approximately 130 subjects, which was separate from the approximately 700-subject first cohort. The CDR3 sequence holds 14 residues, the cysteine and phenylalanine included. Of all the DNA, just the CDR3 is kept, 42 bases in frame from base 1. From a lookup of the germline V gene (reference sequence), CDR1 and CDR2 are MNHEY and SMNVEV. The trim is 3 bases for V and 0 bases for J, with a gap of 9 bases between the germline ends.

Overall results and qualifications from the work: Most TCR sequences were observed very rarely across donors, whereas some public TCRs were present in many individuals. The classifier was reported to diagnose cytomegalovirus status with high specificity and sensitivity in both the original cohort and the validation cohort. A later analysis lacked HLA typing for the validation cohort, so it scored co-occurrence in that cohort across all 120 repertoires. Subsequent analysis determined that TCRs grouped into clusters in the first cohort also showed a tendency toward co-occurrence across the approximately 120 validation repertoires, and roughly 94% of cluster scores exceeded 0. In the study, approximately 150 TCR beta chains were listed as associated with cytomegalovirus. The authors suggested that the approach could potentially be extended to other disease states and immunological phenotypes. Three of the identified cytomegalovirus-associated TCR beta chains were confirmed in vitro to be specific for cytomegalovirus antigens.

This TCR was recovered from a woman under 30 in good health and CMV-seropositive. The sequenced sample consisted of PBMCs. Recombination linked TRBV27 to TRBJ2-7; TRBD1 is a possible D gene, resting on 6 matching bases. The bases are TGTGCCAGCAGTTTCCGGGACAACTCCTACGAGCAGTACTTC. Its protein product is CASSFRDNSYEQYF.